This T cell receptor (beta chain) was captured in a study of blood T cell repertoires in COVID-19. Study context: Sites in the United States, Italy and Spain provided acute and convalescent COVID-19 samples. The analysed material was cDNA or gDNA that came from T cells, B-cell-depleted T cells, or PBMCs.

Enrollment of patients from Seattle took place during active infection, with longitudinal follow-up. The CDR3 is 16 residues long. Looked up from germline, CDR1 is SNHLY and CDR2 is FYNNEI. With 5 bases removed from V and 0 bases from J, the gap between germline ends came to 16 bases. Per the study methods: Amplification of reference gene primers was used by the study to estimate nucleated cell counts. Only in-frame clones appear in the TCRdb table, and some are missing; sequencing was by immunoSEQ multiplex PCR. V and J calls and clone size are as listed in that table; D and trimming were resolved from the DNA. This table holds nearly 250,000 clones, 86% found once.

Source material: peripheral blood. This chain joins TRBV2 and TRBJ1-1; maybe TRBD1 (5 bases). This sequence was found in a woman aged 80 or over with COVID-19, enrolled during active disease. CDR3 bases: TGTGCCAGCAGTCAACAGGAAAACGTTATGAACACTGAAGCTTTCTTT. It yields the protein CASSQQENVMNTEAFF.